The clone carrying this TCR beta chain was detected once. Antigen: not known. A clone one base away is much larger, so this may be a read error. These data are taken from a study of neurological immune-mediated disorders. Study-wide findings and caveats: HTLV-1-associated myelopathy showed the most TCR clonal expansion; multiple sclerosis the least, below healthy controls.

TCRdb reprocessed the 5' RACE reads via MiXCR and lists one record per CDR3 protein. The repertoire has roughly 65,000 distinct CDR3 sequences, approximately 4.1% of them found once; the top ten carry under 3%. The germline V gene encodes CDR1 DFQATT and CDR2 SNEGSKA (reference sequence). The CDR3 is 11 residues long. With 3 bases removed from V and 6 bases from J, the gap between germline ends came to 6 bases. The source of this sequence is a man in his forties or fifties with multiple sclerosis. Sequencing was carried out using PBMCs. The genes are TRBV20-1 and TRBJ2-1; D gene uncertain. The CDR3 loop reads CSARKCNEQFF. In DNA form, the CDR3 reads TGCAGTGCTAGGAAATGCAATGAGCAGTTCTTC.